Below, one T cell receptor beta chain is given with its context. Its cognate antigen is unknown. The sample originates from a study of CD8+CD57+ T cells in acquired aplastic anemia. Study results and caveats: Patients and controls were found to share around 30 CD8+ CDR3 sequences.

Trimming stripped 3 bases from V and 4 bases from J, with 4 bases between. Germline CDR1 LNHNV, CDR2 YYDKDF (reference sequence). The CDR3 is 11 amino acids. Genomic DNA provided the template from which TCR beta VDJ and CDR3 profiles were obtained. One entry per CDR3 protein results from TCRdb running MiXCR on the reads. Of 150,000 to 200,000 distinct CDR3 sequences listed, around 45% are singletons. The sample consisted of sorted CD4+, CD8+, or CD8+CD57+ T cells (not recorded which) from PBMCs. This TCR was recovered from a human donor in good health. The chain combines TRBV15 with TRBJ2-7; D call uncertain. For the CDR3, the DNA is TGTGCCACCAGCAGGGGGTACGAGCAGTACTTC. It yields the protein CATSRGYEQYF.